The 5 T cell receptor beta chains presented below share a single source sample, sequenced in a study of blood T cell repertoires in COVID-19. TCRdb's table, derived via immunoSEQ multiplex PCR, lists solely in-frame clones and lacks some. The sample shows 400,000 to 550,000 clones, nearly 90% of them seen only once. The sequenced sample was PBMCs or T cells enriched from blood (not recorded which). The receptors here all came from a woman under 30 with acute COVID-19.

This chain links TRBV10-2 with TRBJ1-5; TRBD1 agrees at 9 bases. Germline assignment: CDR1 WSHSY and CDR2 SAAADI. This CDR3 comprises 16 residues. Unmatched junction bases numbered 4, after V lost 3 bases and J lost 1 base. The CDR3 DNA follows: TGCGCCAGCAGTGAAAACAGGGGGCTAAGCAATCAGCCCCAGCATTTT. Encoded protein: CASSENRGLSNQPQHF.

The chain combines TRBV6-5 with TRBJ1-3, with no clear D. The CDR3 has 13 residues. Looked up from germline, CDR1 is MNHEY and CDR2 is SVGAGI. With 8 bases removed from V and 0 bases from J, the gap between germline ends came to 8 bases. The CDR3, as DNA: TGTGCCAGCTTCAGAGGCTCTGGAAACACCATATATTTT. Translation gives CASFRGSGNTIYF.

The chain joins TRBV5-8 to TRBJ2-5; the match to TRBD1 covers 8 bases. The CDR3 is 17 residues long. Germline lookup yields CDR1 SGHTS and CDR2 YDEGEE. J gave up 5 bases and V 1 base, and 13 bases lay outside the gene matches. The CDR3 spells CASSLTVRSGGAETQYF. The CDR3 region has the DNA TGTGCCAGCAGCTTGACGGTGAGATCAGGGGGCGCGGAGACCCAGTACTTC. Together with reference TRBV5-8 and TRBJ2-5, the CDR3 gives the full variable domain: EAGVTQSPTHLIKTRGQQATLRCSPISGHTSVYWYQQALGLGLQFLLWYDEGEERNRGNFPPRFSGRQFPNYSSELNVNALELEDSALYLCASSLTVRSGGAETQYFGPGTRLLVL.

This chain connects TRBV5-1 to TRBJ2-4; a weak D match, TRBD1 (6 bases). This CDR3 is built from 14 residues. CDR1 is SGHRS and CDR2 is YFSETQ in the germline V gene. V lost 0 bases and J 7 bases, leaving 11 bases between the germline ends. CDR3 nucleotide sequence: TGCGCCAGCAGCTTGGACAGGGCCAGGAACATTCAGTACTTC. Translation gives CASSLDRARNIQYF.

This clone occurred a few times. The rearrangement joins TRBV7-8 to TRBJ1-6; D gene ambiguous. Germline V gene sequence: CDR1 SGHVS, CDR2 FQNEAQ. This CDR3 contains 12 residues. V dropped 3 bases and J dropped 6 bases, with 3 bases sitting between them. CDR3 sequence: CASSFSNSPLHF. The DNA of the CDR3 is TGTGCCAGCAGCTTCAGTAATTCACCCCTCCACTTT.